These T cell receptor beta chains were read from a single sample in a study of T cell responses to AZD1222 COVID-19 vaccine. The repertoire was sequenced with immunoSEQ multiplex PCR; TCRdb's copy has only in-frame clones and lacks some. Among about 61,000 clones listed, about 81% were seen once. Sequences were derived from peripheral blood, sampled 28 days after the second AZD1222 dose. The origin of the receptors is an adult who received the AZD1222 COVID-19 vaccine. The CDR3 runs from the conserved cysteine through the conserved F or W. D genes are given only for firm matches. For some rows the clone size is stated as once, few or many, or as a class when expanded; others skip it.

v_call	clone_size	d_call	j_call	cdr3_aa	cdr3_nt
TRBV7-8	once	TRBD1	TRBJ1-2	CASSSRSTGGNMYYGYTF	TGTGCCAGCAGCTCACGCTCGACAGGGGGCAATATGTACTATGGCTACACCTTC
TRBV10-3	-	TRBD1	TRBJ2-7	CAISPLDRFSEQYF	TGTGCCATCAGCCCCTTGGACAGGTTTAGTGAGCAGTACTTC
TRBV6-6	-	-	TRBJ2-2	CASSNYRDFSGGELFF	TGTGCCAGCAGTAACTACAGGGATTTTAGTGGCGGGGAGCTGTTTTTT
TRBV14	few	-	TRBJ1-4	CASSLREEKLFF	TGTGCCAGCAGCCTTCGAGAGGAAAAACTGTTTTTT
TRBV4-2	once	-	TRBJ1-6	CASSPRTANSPLHF	TGTGCCAGCAGCCCTCGGACAGCTAATTCACCCCTCCACTTT
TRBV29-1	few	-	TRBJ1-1	CSVEGEVRGTEAFF	TGCAGCGTTGAAGGAGAAGTTAGAGGCACTGAAGCTTTCTTT
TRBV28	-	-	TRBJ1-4	CASSSPWSQLSTATNEKLFF	TGTGCCAGCAGTTCCCCTTGGTCGCAACTAAGTACTGCAACTAATGAAAAACTGTTTTTT
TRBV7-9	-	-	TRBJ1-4	CASSPGGGTNEKLFF	TGTGCCAGCAGCCCCGGGGGGGGCACTAATGAAAAACTGTTTTTT
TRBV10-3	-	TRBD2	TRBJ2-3	CAITPGLVVDTQYF	TGTGCCATCACACCGGGACTAGTAGTAGATACGCAGTATTTT
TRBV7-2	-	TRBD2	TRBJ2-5	CASSWLGGRRVEETQYF	TGTGCCAGCAGCTGGCTGGGCGGGAGAAGGGTCGAAGAGACCCAGTACTTC
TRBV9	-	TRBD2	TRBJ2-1	CASSARTGTSGGPSYNEQFF	TGTGCCAGCAGCGCGCGCACCGGGACTAGCGGGGGTCCCTCCTACAATGAGCAGTTCTTC
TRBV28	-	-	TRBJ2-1	CASSLLRMANEQFF	TGTGCCAGCAGTTTATTACGGATGGCCAATGAGCAGTTCTTC
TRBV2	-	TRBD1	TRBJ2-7	CASSNRGQASYEQYF	TGTGCCAGCAGTAATCGGGGACAGGCCTCCTACGAGCAGTACTTC
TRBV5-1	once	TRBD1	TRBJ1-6	CASTVGQGDSPLHF	TGCGCCAGCACTGTGGGGCAGGGGGATTCACCCCTCCACTTT
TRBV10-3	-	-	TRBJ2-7	CAISEGSGGSYEQYF	TGTGCCATCAGTGAGGGGTCAGGTGGGTCCTACGAGCAGTACTTC
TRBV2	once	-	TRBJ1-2	CASSSRGNGYTF	TGTGCCAGCTCAAGTCGGGGAAATGGCTACACCTTC
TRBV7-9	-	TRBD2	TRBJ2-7	CASSPVGGSNEQYF	TGTGCCAGCAGCCCGGTGGGCGGGAGTAACGAGCAGTACTTC
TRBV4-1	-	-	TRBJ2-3	CASSQEERLYTDTQYF	TGCGCCAGCAGCCAAGAGGAGCGGTTATACACAGATACGCAGTATTTT
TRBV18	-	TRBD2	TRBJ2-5	CASSPSALAGKETQYF	TGTGCCAGCTCACCAAGTGCACTAGCGGGAAAAGAGACCCAGTACTTC
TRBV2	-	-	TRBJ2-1	CASSVRQGGWFF	TGTGCCAGCAGTGTCAGGCAGGGGGGGTGGTTCTTC
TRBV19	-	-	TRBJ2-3	CASSRGVSDTQYF	TGTGCCAGTAGTCGTGGGGTTTCAGATACGCAGTATTTT
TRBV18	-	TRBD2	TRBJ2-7	CASSRGLAGGYEQYF	TGTGCCAGCTCGCGGGGACTAGCGGGAGGGTACGAGCAGTACTTC
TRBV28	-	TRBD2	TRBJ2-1	CASSIQRESYSYNEQFF	TGTGCCAGCAGTATTCAGCGGGAGAGTTATTCGTACAATGAGCAGTTCTTC
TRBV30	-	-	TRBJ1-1	CAWSVFFIGQPNTEAFF	TGTGCCTGGAGTGTATTTTTTATAGGACAGCCGAACACTGAAGCTTTCTTT
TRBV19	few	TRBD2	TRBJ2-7	CASSEEGLAGGYEQYF	TGTGCCAGTAGTGAAGAGGGGCTAGCGGGTGGCTACGAGCAGTACTTC
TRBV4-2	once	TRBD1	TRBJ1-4	CASSQGVRTGGTEKLFF	TGTGCCAGCAGCCAGGGCGTTCGGACAGGGGGGACCGAAAAACTGTTTTTT
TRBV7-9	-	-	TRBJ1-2	CASSPGNYGYTF	TGTGCCAGCAGCCCCGGAAACTATGGCTACACCTTC
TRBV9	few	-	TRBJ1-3	CASSVSGGSGNTIYF	TGTGCCAGCAGCGTCTCGGGGGGCTCTGGAAACACCATATATTTT
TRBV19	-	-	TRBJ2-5	CASRRTEKETQYF	TGTGCCAGCCGGCGGACAGAAAAAGAGACCCAGTACTTC
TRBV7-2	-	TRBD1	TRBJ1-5	CASSLGTGGRQPQHF	TGTGCCAGCAGCTTAGGGACAGGGGGCAGGCAGCCCCAGCATTTT
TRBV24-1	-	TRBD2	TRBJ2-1	CATSDFGTSGTYNEQFF	TGTGCCACCAGTGATTTCGGGACTAGCGGCACCTACAATGAGCAGTTCTTC
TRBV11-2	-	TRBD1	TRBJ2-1	CASSPRTGAYYNEQFF	TGTGCCAGCAGCCCGAGGACAGGGGCGTACTACAATGAGCAGTTCTTC
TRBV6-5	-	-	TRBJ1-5	CASSFEAGNQPQHF	TGTGCCAGCAGTTTTGAGGCGGGCAATCAGCCCCAGCATTTT
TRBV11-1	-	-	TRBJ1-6	CASSSARRAGSPLHF	TGTGCCAGCAGCTCGGCCAGGCGTGCGGGATCACCCCTCCACTTT
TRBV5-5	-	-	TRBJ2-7	CASSLGRQALYEQYF	TGTGCCAGCAGCTTGGGCAGACAAGCACTCTACGAGCAGTACTTC
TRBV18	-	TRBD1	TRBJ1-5	CASSGRGQGQPQHF	TGTGCCAGCTCAGGCAGGGGGCAAGGTCAGCCCCAGCATTTT
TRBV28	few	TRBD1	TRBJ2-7	CATGQPGQGAGEQYF	TGTGCCACCGGACAACCGGGACAGGGGGCTGGAGAGCAGTACTTC
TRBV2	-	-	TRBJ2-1	CASQRSPLRIYSYNEQFF	TGTGCCAGCCAAAGATCACCCCTCAGGATTTACTCCTACAATGAGCAGTTCTTC
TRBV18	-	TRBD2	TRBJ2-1	CASSQPGLAGSNEQFF	TGTGCCAGCTCACAACCGGGACTAGCGGGAAGCAATGAGCAGTTCTTC
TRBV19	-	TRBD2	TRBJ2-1	CASSISGLAGNEQFF	TGTGCCAGTAGTATATCGGGACTAGCCGGCAATGAGCAGTTCTTC
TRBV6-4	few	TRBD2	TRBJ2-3	CASSDSPEGLAGVADTQYF	TGTGCCAGCAGTGACTCTCCCGAAGGACTAGCGGGAGTTGCGGATACGCAGTATTTT
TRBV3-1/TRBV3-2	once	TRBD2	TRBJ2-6	CASSPGLAGPSGANVLTF	TGTGCCAGCAGCCCCGGACTAGCGGGGCCCTCTGGGGCCAACGTCCTGACTTTC
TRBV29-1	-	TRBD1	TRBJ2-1	CSVPGQVSSYNEQFF	TGCAGCGTTCCTGGACAGGTCAGCTCCTACAATGAGCAGTTCTTC
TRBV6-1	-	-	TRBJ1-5	CASSERTDSNQPQHF	TGTGCCAGCAGTGAACGGACAGATAGCAATCAGCCCCAGCATTTT
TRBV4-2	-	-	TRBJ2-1	CASSQEGPESSYNEQFF	TGTGCCAGCAGCCAAGAGGGCCCGGAGAGCTCCTACAATGAGCAGTTCTTC
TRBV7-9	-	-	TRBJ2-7	CASSEAGWGYEQYF	TGTGCCAGCAGCGAGGCAGGCTGGGGCTACGAGCAGTACTTC
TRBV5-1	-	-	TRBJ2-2	CASSLAGRGTGELFF	TGCGCCAGCAGCTTGGCTGGGCGGGGCACCGGGGAGCTGTTTTTT
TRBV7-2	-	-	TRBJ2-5	CASSREGRTSAKETQYF	TGTGCCAGCAGCAGAGAGGGCCGGACGAGCGCCAAAGAGACCCAGTACTTC
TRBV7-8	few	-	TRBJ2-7	CASSPAVNSYEQYF	TGTGCCAGCAGCCCGGCAGTTAACTCCTACGAGCAGTACTTC
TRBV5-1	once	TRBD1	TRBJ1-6	CASSLTGDNSPLHF	TGCGCCAGCAGCTTAACAGGGGATAATTCACCCCTCCACTTT
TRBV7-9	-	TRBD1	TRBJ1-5	CASSDSGQVNQPQHF	TGTGCCAGCAGCGATTCCGGACAGGTCAATCAGCCCCAGCATTTT
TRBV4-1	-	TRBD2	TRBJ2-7	CASSQEGTSAYEQYF	TGCGCCAGCAGCCAAGAGGGGACTAGCGCCTACGAGCAGTACTTC
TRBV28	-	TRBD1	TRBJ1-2	CASSFPTGNGYTF	TGTGCCAGCAGTTTCCCGACAGGGAATGGCTACACCTTC
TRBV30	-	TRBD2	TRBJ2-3	CARKAGVGDTQYF	TGTGCCCGGAAAGCGGGAGTGGGAGATACGCAGTATTTT
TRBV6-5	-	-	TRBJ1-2	CASSYSTQSLYGYTF	TGTGCCAGCAGTTACTCGACTCAGTCACTATATGGCTACACCTTC
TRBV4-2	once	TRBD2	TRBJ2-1	CASSQDPRSGSGFEQFF	TGTGCCAGCAGCCAAGACCCGAGGAGCGGGAGTGGTTTTGAGCAGTTCTTC
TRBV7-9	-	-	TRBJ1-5	CASSLDSSNQPQHF	TGTGCCAGCAGCTTAGACAGTAGCAATCAGCCCCAGCATTTT